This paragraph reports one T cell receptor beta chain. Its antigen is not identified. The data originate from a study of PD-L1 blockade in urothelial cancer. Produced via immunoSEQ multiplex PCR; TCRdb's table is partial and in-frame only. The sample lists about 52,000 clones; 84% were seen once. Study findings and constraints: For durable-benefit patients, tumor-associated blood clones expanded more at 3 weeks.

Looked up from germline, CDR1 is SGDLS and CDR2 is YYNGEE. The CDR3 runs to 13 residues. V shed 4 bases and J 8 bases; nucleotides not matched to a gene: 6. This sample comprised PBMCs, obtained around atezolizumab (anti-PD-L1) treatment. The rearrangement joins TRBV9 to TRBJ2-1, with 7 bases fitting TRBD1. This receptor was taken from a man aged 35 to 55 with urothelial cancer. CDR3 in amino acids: CASSKGASDEQFF. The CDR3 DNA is TGTGCCAGCAGCAAGGGGGCTAGTGATGAGCAGTTCTTC.